This T cell receptor (beta chain) derives from a study of CD8 T cells in Susac syndrome. Only one count was recorded for this clonotype. The antigen is not known. Study-wide results and limits: The relatively small number of individuals in the TCR sequencing and HLA analysis was acknowledged by the study.

The V gene's germline CDR1 is SGHVS and CDR2 FQNEAQ. Trimming took 7 bases from V and 0 from J, leaving 9 bases between them. The CDR3 is made up of 13 amino acids. Reverse transcription used about 0.45 to 1 ug RNA and random hexamers. Amplification of TCR beta CDR3 spanned 54 Vbeta and 13 Jbeta via immunoSEQ multiplex PCR. MiXCR, applied by TCRdb to the immunoSEQ multiplex PCR reads, yields one record per CDR3 protein. In the table there are around 130,000 distinct CDR3 sequences, roughly 95% of which are singletons. Sequencing of TCR beta, carried out with a high-throughput approach, was applied to CD8+ and CD4+ T cells from the blood.

This receptor was identified in a human donor with multiple sclerosis. The rearrangement joins TRBV7-8 to TRBJ1-2; no clear D gene. Material for sequencing was CD4+ T cells from PBMCs. In nucleotides, the CDR3 is TGTGCCAGCACCCCAGCAACTAACTATGGCTACACCTTC. Its protein is CASTPATNYGYTF.